Listed below are T cell receptor beta chains from one sample, sequenced in a study of beta chain features in type 1 diabetes. Only in-frame clones appear in the TCRdb table, and some are missing; sequencing was by immunoSEQ multiplex PCR. The sample lists hundreds of thousands of clones; roughly 13% were seen once. Sequencing was performed on naive CD4+ T cells from blood. These receptors originate from a man aged 18 to 30 with type 1 diabetes. CDR3s include the opening cysteine and the closing phenylalanine or tryptophan. A D gene is named only where the DNA matches it firmly. The size entry is marked missing in some rows and otherwise reads once, few, many or a size class.

J	V	size	D	CDR3	DNA
TRBJ1-2	TRBV7-9	few	.	CAGQGGNYGYTF	TGTGCCGGTCAAGGGGGGAACTATGGCTACACCTTC
TRBJ1-2	TRBV29-1	.	TRBD1	CSVEGDRGNYGYTF	TGCAGCGTTGAGGGGGACAGGGGGAACTATGGCTACACCTTC
TRBJ1-6	TRBV4-3	few	TRBD1	CASSQTGIGLHF	TGCGCCAGCAGCCAGACAGGGATAGGGCTCCACTTT
TRBJ2-7	TRBV2	few	.	CASLSSYEQYF	TGTGCCAGCCTCTCCTCCTACGAGCAGTACTTC
TRBJ2-7	TRBV4-2	few	.	CASSLGQTESYEQYF	TGTGCCAGCAGCCTAGGACAGACCGAATCCTACGAGCAGTACTTC
TRBJ2-3	TRBV5-4	.	.	CASSPQRAVITDTQYF	TGTGCCAGCAGCCCCCAGCGGGCAGTTATCACAGATACGCAGTATTTT
TRBJ1-6	TRBV9	.	.	CASSAESSYNSPLHF	TGTGCCAGCAGCGCAGAAAGCTCCTATAATTCACCCCTCCACTTT
TRBJ1-5	TRBV30	few	TRBD1	CAWSKGAPGPQHF	TGTGCCTGGAGTAAGGGGGCCCCGGGGCCCCAGCATTTT
TRBJ2-1	TRBV6-1	.	TRBD1	CASIEGQPNEQFF	TGTGCCAGCATCGAGGGACAGCCCAATGAGCAGTTCTTC
TRBJ1-1	TRBV19	.	.	CASSLGIGAFF	TGTGCCAGTAGTCTGGGGATCGGAGCTTTCTTT
TRBJ1-2	TRBV29-1	.	.	CSVERGQSRHGYGYTF	TGCAGCGTTGAACGTGGACAATCCCGACATGGTTATGGCTACACCTTC